This T cell receptor (beta chain) was identified during a study of blood T cell repertoires in COVID-19. Study details: PBMCs, B-cell-depleted T cells, or T cells were the source of the cDNA or gDNA that made up the material.

Produced via immunoSEQ multiplex PCR; TCRdb's table is partial and in-frame only. The sample shows around 270,000 clones, about 86% of them seen only once. V shed 1 base and J shed 5 bases, with 8 bases lying between them. The germline gives CDR1 SEHNR, CDR2 FQNEAQ (reference sequence). There are 13 residues in the CDR3. A note on this clone: This sample includes further DNA sequences coding for the same CDR3.

The sequenced sample was peripheral blood. This TCR derives from a person aged 70 to 79 with COVID-19, enrolled during active disease. The chain couples TRBV7-9 to TRBJ1-2; D perhaps matches TRBD1 (5 bases). The CDR3 spells CASSLGQGYGYTF. CDR3 bases: TGTGCCAGCAGCTTAGGTCAGGGATATGGCTACACCTTC.